One sample yielded the 13 T cell receptor beta chains listed below, sequenced in a study of shared clonotypes between healthy human individuals. Clones were read by immunoSEQ multiplex PCR, and TCRdb kept only the in-frame ones, dropping some. The table lists about 960,000 clones, approximately 76% of them singletons. Sample: memory CD4+ T cells sorted from blood. Specified subset: CD45RA-negative fraction. The receptors here all came from a man younger than 35 in good health.

The J gene is TRBJ2-3, the V gene TRBV5-6; D remains ambiguous. Germline-derived CDR1 and CDR2 are SGHDT and YYEEEE. The CDR3 is made up of 13 amino acids. The V gene lost 0 bases and the J gene lost 4 bases, with 6 bases spanning the gap. The CDR3, as DNA: TGTGCCAGCAGCTTGGATTTGGCAGATACGCAGTATTTT. The encoded protein is CASSLDLADTQYF.

This chain links TRBV6-6 with TRBJ2-1; D is ambiguous. The CDR3 spans 14 residues. Germline assignment: CDR1 MNHNY and CDR2 SVGAGI (reference sequence). Deletions cut 2 bases from V and 4 bases from J, with 9 bases between. For the CDR3, the DNA is TGTGCCAGCAGTTACGGCGGTCTTTACAATGAGCAGTTCTTC. It yields the protein CASSYGGLYNEQFF.

This chain connects TRBV28 to TRBJ2-7, with D possibly matching TRBD2 (6 bases). The CDR3 runs 15 residues. Per germline, CDR1 MDHEN and CDR2 SYDVKM. V was clipped by 5 bases and J by 4 bases, with 18 bases between them. CDR3 DNA sequence: TGTGCCAGCAGTCTAAACCGCCGGGACTCTTACGAGCAGTACTTC. It translates to CASSLNRRDSYEQYF.

V gene TRBV5-1 combines with J gene TRBJ1-2, with 7 bases aligning to TRBD1. Losses at the gene ends were 3 bases for V and 1 base for J; bases not matched to a gene: 9. The CDR3 spans 16 residues. CDR1 SGHRS and CDR2 YFSETQ come from the germline V gene. CDR3: CASSWVGQALNYGYTF. In nucleotides, the CDR3 is TGCGCCAGCAGCTGGGTTGGACAGGCGCTTAACTATGGCTACACCTTC.

This chain joins TRBV6-6 and TRBJ2-2; the D is unclear. Per the germline V gene, CDR1 is MNHNY and CDR2 is SVGAGI (reference sequence). Deletions cut 7 bases from V and 8 bases from J, with 5 bases between. The CDR3 totals 10 residues. This CDR3 reads CASIGGELFF. For the CDR3, the DNA is TGTGCCAGCATTGGTGGGGAGCTGTTTTTT.

V and J are TRBV5-8 and TRBJ1-5; tentative D call: TRBD1 (5 bases). CDR1 is SGHTS, CDR2 YDEGEE, per germline. This CDR3 is 13 amino acids long. The V end was cut by 4 bases, the J end by 5 bases, with 10 bases between. The CDR3 region has the DNA TGTGCCAGCAGCCCTCCGGGGGATCAGCCCCAGCATTTT. Translation: CASSPPGDQPQHF. Based on the CDR3 plus reference TRBV5-8 and TRBJ1-5, the full variable domain is EAGVTQSPTHLIKTRGQQATLRCSPISGHTSVYWYQQALGLGLQFLLWYDEGEERNRGNFPPRFSGRQFPNYSSELNVNALELEDSALYLCASSPPGDQPQHFGDGTRLSIL.

A note on this clone: Other DNA sequences of this sample code for an identical CDR3. The genes are TRBV10-2 and TRBJ2-3, with a possible D match to TRBD2 (6 bases). CDR1 and CDR2 from the germline V gene are WSHSY and SAAADI. This CDR3 is 14 amino acids long. V lost 3 bases and J 4 bases, leaving 11 bases between the germline ends. CDR3 region: CASSDTSRSDTQYF. The CDR3 nucleotides read TGCGCCAGCAGTGACACTAGCAGATCAGATACGCAGTATTTT.

The gene calls are TRBV6-1 and TRBJ1-6, with D possibly matching TRBD1 (6 bases). CDR1 and CDR2 from the germline V gene are MNHNS and SASEGT. The CDR3 length is 15 residues. The V gene lost 4 bases and the J gene lost 8 bases, with 15 bases spanning the gap. The CDR3 loop reads CASSGSTGRDSPLHF. CDR3 nucleotide sequence: TGTGCCAGCAGTGGGTCTACAGGGAGGGATTCACCCCTCCACTTT.

The genes are TRBV9 and TRBJ2-1, with D possibly TRBD2 on 5 matching bases. Trimming left V 0 bases short and J 9 bases short, with 10 bases between. This CDR3 is 13 amino acids long. Germline V gene lookup returns CDR1 SGDLS and CDR2 YYNGEE. This chain's CDR3 is CASSVVGKGEQFF. For the CDR3, the DNA is TGTGCCAGCAGCGTAGTCGGGAAGGGTGAGCAGTTCTTC.

This clone was recorded only once. The CDR3 nucleotides read TGCGCCAGCAGCCCGACTAGCGGGAGGGGGCAAGAGACCCAGTACTTC. This encodes CASSPTSGRGQETQYF. This sequence joins TRBV5-1 and TRBJ2-5; 14 bases agree with TRBD2. The CDR3 loop spans 16 amino acids. The V and J ends lost 4 bases and 2 bases, in that order; junction bases with no gene match: 4. Germline V gives CDR1 SGHRS, CDR2 YFSETQ.

The chain employs TRBV11-2 and TRBJ1-1, with D hard to call. CDR1 is SGHAT and CDR2 is FQNNGV in the germline V gene. V lost 2 bases to trimming and J lost 0 bases, with 10 bases between them. The CDR3 loop spans 15 amino acids. Here the CDR3 DNA reads TGTGCCAGCAGCTTAAGGTCCCAATTGAACACTGAAGCTTTCTTT. Translated, it gives CASSLRSQLNTEAFF.

CDR3 residues: CASSLGTSVISQETQYF. CDR3 in DNA: TGTGCCAGCAGCTTGGGGACTAGCGTTATCTCCCAAGAGACCCAGTACTTC. The rearrangement joins TRBV5-4 to TRBJ2-5; 9 positions agree with TRBD2. This CDR3 spans 17 amino acids. V shed 0 bases and J 1 base; nucleotides not matched to a gene: 7. From germline, CDR1 is SGHNT and CDR2 YYREEE (reference sequence).

The V gene is TRBV6-6, the J gene TRBJ2-7; D is ambiguous. CDR1 and CDR2 from the germline V gene are MNHNY and SVGAGI (reference sequence). V lost 0 bases and J 0 bases, leaving 9 bases between the germline ends. The CDR3 sequence is 15 residues long. CDR3 protein: CASSYSTVGSYEQYF. DNA for the CDR3: TGTGCCAGCAGTTACTCTACGGTGGGCTCCTACGAGCAGTACTTC.